This TCR beta chain was observed in a study of T cell repertoires in cytomegalovirus infection. This clonotype was seen only a few times. TCRdb re-derived calls from the reads in MiXCR, one entry per CDR3 protein. The sample comprises around 300,000 distinct CDR3 sequences, roughly a quarter of which are singletons, and approximately 13% rests with the top ten. CDR1 is SGHAT and CDR2 is FQNNGV in the germline V gene. Trimming removed 0 bases at V and 7 bases at J, with 12 bases between. This CDR3 has 14 residues. The chain employs TRBV11-2 and TRBJ2-5; D unresolved. The TCR sequence derives from a human donor in good health (CMV status not recorded). Some clones in this sample may be carry-over from other donors' samples. Material for sequencing was PBMCs. CDR3 bases: TGTGCCAGCAGCTTAGACCGTCTCCGCCGGACCCAGTACTTC. Its translation is CASSLDRLRRTQYF.